The clone carrying this TCR beta chain was counted ten times or more. Its specificity is unknown. Amplified TCR beta CDR3 regions came from RNA transcripts. The HTBI primer set drove a first-round RT-PCR of the TCR CDR3. In TCRdb, the multiplex PCR reads were re-called with MiXCR into one record per CDR3 protein. The sample includes hundreds of thousands of distinct CDR3 sequences, 14% of them seen just once. The sample comes from a study of T cells in Graves' hyperthyroidism and ophthalmopathy. Study results and caveats: Most expanded thyroid clonotypes above 0.001 recurred in blood. Stable hyperthyroidism and ophthalmopathy were separated using 13 V-J signatures.

The germline CDR1 and CDR2 sequences are LNHDA and SQIVND (reference sequence). Between the trimmed V and J ends, which lost 5 bases and 1 base, there was a span of 14 bases. This CDR3 has 15 amino acids. First hyperthyroidism diagnosis is when the blood sample was obtained, before any ophthalmopathy symptoms. The sequenced material came from blood. The source of this sequence is a woman aged 25 to 39 with Graves' hyperthyroidism that later progressed to Graves' ophthalmopathy. The chain has TRBV19 and TRBJ1-1, with D possibly TRBD1 on 6 matching bases. The CDR3 DNA is TGTGCCAGTAGTGACGCCGACAGGAGGAACACTGAAGCTTTCTTT. It yields the protein CASSDADRRNTEAFF.